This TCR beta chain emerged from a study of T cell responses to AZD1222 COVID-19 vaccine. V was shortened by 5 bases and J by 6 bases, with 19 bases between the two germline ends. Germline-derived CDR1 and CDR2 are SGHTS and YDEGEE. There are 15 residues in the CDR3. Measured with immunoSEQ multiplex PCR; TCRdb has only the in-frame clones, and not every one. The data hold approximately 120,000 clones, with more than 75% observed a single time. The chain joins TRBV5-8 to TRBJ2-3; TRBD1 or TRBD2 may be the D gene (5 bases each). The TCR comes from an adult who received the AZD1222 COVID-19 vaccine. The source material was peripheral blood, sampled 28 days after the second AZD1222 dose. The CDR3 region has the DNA TGTGCCAGCAGTCGTAGGGGCCTCCGGGGTGATACGCAGTATTTT. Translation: CASSRRGLRGDTQYF.